This T cell receptor (beta chain) was found in a study of blood T cell repertoires in COVID-19 (dated by TCRdb to 2018 to 2021). A note on the overall study: The collaborator samples originated in the United States, Italy and Spain and spanned the acute and convalescent phases of COVID-19. The repertoires were made available in a free public database intended to serve as a resource for research on the immune response to SARS-CoV-2. Samples came from the ongoing ImmuneRACE study (first 160 participants) plus 1,254 subjects from 6 global collaborators. The sample metadata nearly always contained a de-identified subject ID, COVID-19 status, age in years and sex. Where available, HLA class I and class II types were obtained from metadata supplied by the sample provider rather than from assay-based typing. Subjects who had been exposed to COVID-19, were actively infected with it, or had recovered from it provided the deeply sampled blood TCRbeta repertoires that made up the dataset. The prospective study material was composed of cDNA or gDNA derived from T cells, B-cell-depleted T cells, or PBMCs. Findings and caveats that apply to the study as a whole: Clinical and demographic metadata were provided uncurated, with the amount varying by source and participant.

In the case of this clone: What antigen it recognizes has not been identified. Base quality data are lacking; no much larger clone is found one base away.

One collaborating source in Seattle enrolled patients while the patients were actively infected and followed the patients over time throughout the course of disease. The collaborating institutions used their own protocols to collect whole blood in K2EDTA tubes. Collaborator samples were shipped for TCRbeta analysis as frozen whole blood, isolated PBMCs, or DNA extracted from either sample type. Per the germline V gene, LGHNT is the CDR1 and FRNRAP is the CDR2. The CDR3 goes from the cysteine to the phenylalanine over 13 residues. Only CDR3 DNA is held: 39 bases, read in frame from base 1. Compared with germline, V lacks 5 bases and J lacks 7 bases; bases without a gene match: 5. The immunoSEQ Assay, a bias-controlled multiplex PCR, was used to amplify TCRbeta CDR3 regions from genomic DNA. Per the original workflow: The number of nucleated cells in each sample was estimated by amplification of reference gene primers within the assay. To quantify the absolute abundance of each unique TCRbeta CDR3 rearrangement, sequence reads were collapsed and filtered. For each sample, productive Simpson clonality was calculated as the square root of Simpson's diversity index over productive rearrangements. TCRdb's version of the immuneACCESS table is confined to in-frame rearrangements and falls short of the full clone set. An unresolved V gene accounts for under half of the shortfall where checked; the remainder is of unknown origin. Clone size and the V and J calls come from that table; the DNA yielded D and trimming. Here the sample has roughly 290,000 clones; more than 65% occur a single time. 15% to 19% of the sample is in the top ten clones.

The rearrangement joined TRBV12-5 to TRBJ2-7; TRBD1 agrees with 10 junctional bases. The TCR originated in a person in their 70s with COVID-19, enrolled during active disease. Sequences were obtained from peripheral blood. The nucleotide sequence reads as follows: TGTGCTAGTGGTAAGGGGACAGGGGAGGAGCAGTACTTC. Its protein reads: CASGKGTGEEQYF.